Sequencing of this TCR beta chain was carried out in a study of T cells expressing NK-cell markers (TCRdb year 2020). About the full investigation: TCR beta-chain repertoires were profiled in sorted CD3+CD56+NKG2C+, CD3+CD56+NKG2C- and CD3+CD56-NKG2C+ T-cell subsets from fewer than 10 donors. The libraries were sequenced on Illumina HiSeq 2000/2500, MiSeq or NextSeq, producing 2 x 150 bp reads. Randomly selected healthy volunteers, three men and five women, were used as the eight sequenced donors. Among the eight sequenced donors, only one was HCMV-seronegative, while the other seven were HCMV-seropositive.

The run used an Illumina HiSeq 2000. TCR beta cDNA libraries were made by 5'RACE template switching that added a universal primer site and unique molecular identifiers. Priming for cDNA synthesis came from the TCR beta constant segment, and two successive PCR amplification steps followed. In the paper's pipeline: Reads were demultiplexed and grouped by UMI with MIGEC, and clonotypes were assembled and quantified with MiTCR. To exclude erroneous sequences, any TCR cDNA sequence not supported by at least two reads was discarded. The tcR package was used for downstream repertoire analysis, with clonotypes matched between fractions based on CDR3 nucleotide sequence plus V segment. VDJmatch was used to annotate antigen specificity against VDJdb, with one amino acid substitution in CDR3 permitted. TCRdb reprocessed the reads; each CDR3 protein sequence makes one entry, and DNA is unavailable. The V and J calls come from TCRdb's annotation, not from the publication. The table for this sample shows roughly 430,000 distinct CDR3 sequences. Roughly 7.2% of the sample is taken by the ten largest.

The CDR3 sequence holds 14 residues, the cysteine and phenylalanine included. No DNA is given. The germline V gene (reference sequence) provides CDR1 SEHNR and CDR2 FQNEAQ. Note on this clonotype: What this receptor recognizes is not known.

HCMV serostatus was determined by detecting HCMV-specific IgG in serum with a commercial ELISA kit. Peripheral blood mononuclear cells were isolated from blood by Ficoll density gradient centrifugation. Beyond this particular receptor, the publication reports: Those dominant clonotypes were again the most abundant among CD3+CD56-NKG2C+ cells in a handful of donors, at about 28.3-65%. Whether the expanded NKG2C-expressing T cell clones were specific for HCMV antigens remained unclear. In about six donors, the dominant CD3+CD56+NKG2C+ clonotypes were found to rank among the top 10 CD8+ clonotypes and to make up 1.0-7.0% of CD8+ T cells.

Sequencing was performed on blood T cells: a sorted CD56 or NKG2C T cell subset, CD4+ or CD8+ T cells, or bulk PBMC T cells (not recorded which). The TCR comes from a woman between 18 and 70 years old in good health. This receptor chain uses TRBV7-9 and TRBJ2-1. The CDR3 in this case is CASIGPSSYNEQFF.